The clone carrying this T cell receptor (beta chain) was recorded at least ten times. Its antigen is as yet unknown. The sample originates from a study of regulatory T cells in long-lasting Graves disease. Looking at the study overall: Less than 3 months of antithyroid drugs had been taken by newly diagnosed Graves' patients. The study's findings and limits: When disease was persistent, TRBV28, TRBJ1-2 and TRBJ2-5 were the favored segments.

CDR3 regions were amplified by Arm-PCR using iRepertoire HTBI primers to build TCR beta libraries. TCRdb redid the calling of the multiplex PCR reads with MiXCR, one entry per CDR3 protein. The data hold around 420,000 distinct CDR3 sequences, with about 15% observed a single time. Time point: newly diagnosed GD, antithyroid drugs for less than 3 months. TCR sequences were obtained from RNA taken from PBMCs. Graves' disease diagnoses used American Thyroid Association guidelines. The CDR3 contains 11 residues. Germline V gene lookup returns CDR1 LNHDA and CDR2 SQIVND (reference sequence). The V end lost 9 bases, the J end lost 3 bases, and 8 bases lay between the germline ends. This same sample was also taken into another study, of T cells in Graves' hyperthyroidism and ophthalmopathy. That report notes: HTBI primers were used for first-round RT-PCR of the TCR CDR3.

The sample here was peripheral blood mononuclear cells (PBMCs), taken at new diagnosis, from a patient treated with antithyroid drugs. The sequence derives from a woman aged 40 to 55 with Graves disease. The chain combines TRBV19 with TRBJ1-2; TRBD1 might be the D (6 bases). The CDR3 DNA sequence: TGTGCCAGCCGGACAGACTATGGCTACACCTTC. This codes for CASRTDYGYTF.